This TCR beta chain was sequenced for a study of T cells after yellow fever vaccination. Trimming removed 7 bases at V and 5 bases at J, with 16 bases between. This CDR3 has 14 amino acids. Germline values: CDR1 MNHEY, CDR2 SVGAGI. General study results and limits: Only a small proportion of the clonotypes turned up in both the CD4 and the CD8 compartments, likely arising from convergent recombination. Post-booster reappearance was seen for most primary-vaccination clones (about 96% CD4, about 88% CD8). Contaminating bulk clonotypes could be abundant in FACS-sorted repertoires.

One entry per CDR3 protein results from TCRdb running MiXCR on the 5' RACE reads. The table has approximately 170,000 distinct CDR3 sequences, around 10% seen once. In regard to this clonotype: What it binds is not known.

The input for sequencing was CD8+ T cells sorted from PBMCs, taken 15 days after the yellow fever booster vaccination. This receptor was taken from a man younger than 35 who received the YFV17D yellow fever vaccine. The chain recombines TRBV6-5 with TRBJ2-3, with a weak D call TRBD2 (5 bases). The CDR3 bases are TGTGCCAGCACCACGGCGGGCCTGGTAGATACGCAGTATTTT. Amino acid sequence: CASTTAGLVDTQYF.